The present entry profiles one T cell receptor beta chain with its context. What it binds is unknown. Unique molecular identifiers tagged the TCRbeta library. MiXCR, run by TCRdb on the PCR reads, gives a single entry per CDR3 protein. The table records around 270,000 distinct CDR3 sequences, approximately 7.3% of them present only once. The data derive from a study of T-cell reconstitution after alpha-beta-depleted transplantation in children. Broader study findings: Several hundred graft clones that had expanded were reportedly the source of alpha-beta T cells about two months after transplant. Once a year had passed after transplant, T-cell counts and diversity came mostly from newly produced T cells. TCRbeta diversity was high at day 60 in some patients (a result of surviving recipient T cells and thymic progenitors).

CDR1 is SNHLY, CDR2 FYNNEI, per germline. The CDR3 runs to 14 residues. Deletions cut 9 bases from V and 2 bases from J, with 16 bases between. Source: peripheral blood, taken 360 days after TCRalphabeta/CD19-depleted stem cell transplant. The origin of this receptor is a female patient aged 2 to 10 who had a stem cell transplant for Fanconi anemia, so the T cells may come from the graft donor. The V gene is TRBV2, the J gene TRBJ2-5; D is possibly TRBD2 (6 bases). CDR3 DNA sequence: TGTGCCAGTAAGCCGGAGGGATATCAAGAGACCCAGTACTTC. This gives the protein CASKPEGYQETQYF.